The 8 T cell receptor beta chains presented below share a single source sample, sequenced in a study of cytomegalovirus exposure and HLA in healthy donors. The PCR employed 60 Vbeta primers together with 13 Jbeta primers. Method: immunoSEQ multiplex PCR; TCRdb's copy keeps in-frame clones and lacks some. The sample holds about 200,000 clones, 60% to 80% seen once. Sequenced material: PBMCs. These receptors were collected from a woman younger than 45 in good health and CMV-seronegative.

The V and J genes are TRBV6-6 and TRBJ2-2; 8 bases align to TRBD1. There are 15 residues in the CDR3. Trimming took 7 bases from V and 0 from J; bases not matched to a gene: 4. The germline CDR1 and CDR2 sequences are MNHNY and SVGAGI (reference sequence). CDR3 loop: CASNLQGANTGELFF. As DNA, the CDR3 is TGTGCCAGCAACCTACAGGGGGCGAACACCGGGGAGCTGTTTTTT.

The chain joins TRBV4-1 to TRBJ1-2; 8 bases map to TRBD1. Germline CDR1 and CDR2: MGHRA and YSYEKL. Germline trimming cut 4 bases from V and 2 bases from J; bases unmatched to any gene: 6. There are 15 residues in the CDR3. This CDR3 reads CASSPGQGVNYGYTF. In DNA form, the CDR3 reads TGCGCCAGCAGCCCCGGACAGGGTGTGAACTATGGCTACACCTTC.

This clone came up once. The chain links TRBV5-1 to TRBJ2-3; 11 bases match TRBD2. The CDR3 sequence is 17 residues long. Trimming took 4 bases from V and 6 from J; bases not matched to a gene: 13. The germline V gene has CDR1 SGHRS and CDR2 YFSETQ. The CDR3 DNA follows: TGCGCCAGCAGCGTCTACCTACTAGCGGGAGAAGTGGATACGCAGTATTTT. It encodes CASSVYLLAGEVDTQYF. The full variable domain, with the rest looked up from reference TRBV5-1 and TRBJ2-3, is KAGVTQTPRYLIKTRGQQVTLSCSPISGHRSVSWYQQTPGQGLQFLFEYFSETQRNKGNFPGRFSGRQFSNSRSEMNVSTLELGDSALYLCASSVYLLAGEVDTQYFGPGTRLTVL.

The chain recombines TRBV15 with TRBJ2-3, with 14 nucleotides matching TRBD2. This CDR3 contains 18 residues. The V gene end was trimmed by 2 bases and the J gene end by 3 bases; junction bases not matched to a gene: 7. Germline loops: CDR1 LNHNV, CDR2 YYDKDF (reference sequence). The chain's CDR3 is CATSRTRLAGGITDTQYF. The CDR3 DNA is TGTGCCACCAGCAGAACACGACTAGCGGGGGGGATAACAGATACGCAGTATTTT.

This clone came up a few times. The chain uses TRBV29-1 and TRBJ2-7, with 11 bases fitting TRBD2. The trim removed 5 bases at V and 0 bases at J, leaving 15 bases unmatched. Germline loops: CDR1 SQVTM, CDR2 ANQGSEA. The CDR3 length is 18 residues. Here the CDR3 reads CSVYLQPRTSGHSYEQYF. CDR3 nucleotide sequence: TGCAGCGTTTACCTACAACCACGGACTAGCGGGCACTCCTACGAGCAGTACTTC.

CDR3 loop: CASSWENQGRNIQYF. The CDR3 nucleotides read TGTGCCAGCAGCTGGGAAAACCAGGGCCGGAACATTCAGTACTTC. This chain uses TRBV7-2 with TRBJ2-4, with D perhaps matching TRBD1 (5 bases). This CDR3 contains 15 residues. The V end was cut by 4 bases, the J end by 7 bases, with 17 bases between. Germline V gene data show CDR1 as SGHTA and CDR2 as FQGNSA.

The chain combines TRBV7-6 with TRBJ2-2, with D uncertain. The CDR3 is made up of 16 amino acids. Per germline, CDR1 SGHVS and CDR2 FNYEAQ. The V gene lost 0 bases and the J gene lost 0 bases, with 8 bases spanning the gap. In DNA form, the CDR3 reads TGTGCCAGCAGCTTAGCGTCGACTTCGAACACCGGGGAGCTGTTTTTT. This translates into CASSLASTSNTGELFF. Combining the CDR3 with reference TRBV7-6 and TRBJ2-2 gives the whole variable domain GAGVSQSPRYKVTKRGQDVALRCDPISGHVSLYWYRQALGQGPEFLTYFNYEAQQDKSGLPNDRFSAERPEGSISTLTIQRTEQRDSAMYRCASSLASTSNTGELFFGEGSRLTVL.

The V and J genes are TRBV10-3 and TRBJ2-3; 11 bases fit TRBD2. This CDR3 is 15 amino acids long. After removal of 6 bases from V and 2 bases from J, the junction contained 4 bases not matched to a gene. Germline lookup yields CDR1 ENHRY and CDR2 SYGVKD. CDR3 DNA: TGTGCCATCAGGATAGCGGGAGGGGTCACAGATACGCAGTATTTT. Protein sequence: CAIRIAGGVTDTQYF.